This T cell receptor (beta chain) was captured in a study of shared T cell receptors in the human thymus. Some clones are missing from TCRdb's copy, which holds only in-frame ones; the method was immunoSEQ multiplex PCR. The sample lists approximately 760,000 clones, approximately 83% occurring once. Only a few counts were recorded for this clone. The germline V gene has CDR1 KGHSH and CDR2 LQKENI. Trimming at V came to 4 bases and at J to 2 bases, leaving 9 bases not matched to a gene. The CDR3 runs to 17 residues. These data are also associated with another study on human thymus T cells. That paper notes: Repertoires from thymus and blood appeared to show biased V and J gene usage.

Sequenced: thymocytes. The chain employs TRBV18 and TRBJ2-3; TRBD2 agrees at 10 bases. This sequence was found in a girl in the first two years of life with a congenital heart defect. The CDR3 region has the DNA TGTGCCAGCTCACGCACCTCAGCGGGGGGGCCCACAGATACGCAGTATTTT. Encoded protein: CASSRTSAGGPTDTQYF.